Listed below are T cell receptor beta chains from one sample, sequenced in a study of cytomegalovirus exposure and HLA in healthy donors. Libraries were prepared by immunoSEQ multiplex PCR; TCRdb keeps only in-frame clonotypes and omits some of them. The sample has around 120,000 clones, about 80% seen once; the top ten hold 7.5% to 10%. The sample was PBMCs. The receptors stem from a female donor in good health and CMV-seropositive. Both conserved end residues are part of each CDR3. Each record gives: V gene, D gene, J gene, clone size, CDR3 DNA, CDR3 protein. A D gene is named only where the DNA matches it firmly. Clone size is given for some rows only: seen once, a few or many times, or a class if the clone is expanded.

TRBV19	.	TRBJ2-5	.	TGTGCCAGTAGTACCACTAGCCCCCAAGAGACCCAGTACTTC	CASSTTSPQETQYF
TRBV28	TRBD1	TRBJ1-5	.	TGTGCCAGCAGTTCCCCGGGACAGGGGATTCAGCCCCAGCATTTT	CASSSPGQGIQPQHF
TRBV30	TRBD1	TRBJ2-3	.	TGTGCCTGGAGTCAGGACAGGGGTGGAGATACGCAGTATTTT	CAWSQDRGGDTQYF
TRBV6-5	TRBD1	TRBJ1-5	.	TGTGCCAGCAGAACAGGGGGCACGGGACAGCCCCAGCATTTT	CASRTGGTGQPQHF
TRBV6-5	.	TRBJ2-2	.	TGTGCCAGCAGATCAACGAACACCGGGGAGCTGTTTTTT	CASRSTNTGELFF
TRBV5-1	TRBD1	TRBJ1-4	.	TGCGCCAGCGCCCCCGACAGGGAGCATGAAAAACTGTTTTTT	CASAPDREHEKLFF
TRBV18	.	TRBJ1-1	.	TGTGCCAGCTCACCCCCCGGGAACACTGAAGCTTTCTTT	CASSPPGNTEAFF
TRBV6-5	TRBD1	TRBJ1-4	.	TGTGCCAGCAGTTACCAACCGGGACAGTTTAATGAAAAACTGTTTTTT	CASSYQPGQFNEKLFF
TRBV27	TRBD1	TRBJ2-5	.	TGTGCCAGCAGTTCAATCTCCGGGACAGCTCAAGAGACCCAGTACTTC	CASSSISGTAQETQYF
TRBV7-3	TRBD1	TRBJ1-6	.	TGTGCCAGCAGCCCGCTGAGAGACAGGGGAGGAAATTCACCCCTCCACTTT	CASSPLRDRGGNSPLHF
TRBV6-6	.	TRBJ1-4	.	TGTGCCAGCAGTTGGGACTTTAATGAAAAACTGTTTTTT	CASSWDFNEKLFF
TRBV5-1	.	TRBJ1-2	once	TGCGCCAGCAGCGTTCTTCCGGGACAAAGGGCTTCCTATGGCTACACCTTC	CASSVLPGQRASYGYTF
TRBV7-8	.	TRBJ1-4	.	TGTGCCAGCAGCTTAGACTCAGGTCATAATGAAAAACTGTTTTTT	CASSLDSGHNEKLFF
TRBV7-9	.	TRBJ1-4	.	TGTGCCAGCAGCCCGGGCAGGACATGGGGTGAAAAACTGTTTTTT	CASSPGRTWGEKLFF
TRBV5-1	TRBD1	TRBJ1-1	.	TGCGCCAGCAGCAGGACCGGGACAGGGGTGGCGGGGACTGAAGCTTTCTTT	CASSRTGTGVAGTEAFF
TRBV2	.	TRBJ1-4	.	TGTGCCAGCAGCCCCCCACGGGAAAAACTGTTTTTT	CASSPPREKLFF
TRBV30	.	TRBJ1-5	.	TGTGCCTGGAGCCGCCGGGGTAACAATCAGCCCCAGCATTTT	CAWSRRGNNQPQHF
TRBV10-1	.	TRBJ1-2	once	TGCGCCAGCAGTGAAAACAGGGCCTATGGCTACACCTTC	CASSENRAYGYTF
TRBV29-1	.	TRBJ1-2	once	TGCAGCGCCCATTCCTCCGGGGGTCATGGGTATGGCTACACCTTC	CSAHSSGGHGYGYTF
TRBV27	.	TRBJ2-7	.	TGTGCCAGCAGGCCGCAGGGGGGCGTCTACGAGCAGTACTTC	CASRPQGGVYEQYF
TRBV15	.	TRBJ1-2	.	TGTGCCACCAGCGCGGCGTGGGGCGCTGGCTACACCTTC	CATSAAWGAGYTF
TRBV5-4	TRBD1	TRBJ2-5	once	TGTGCCAGCAGCTTGACAGGGACAGGGAGTAGAGAGCAGTACTTC	CASSLTGTGSREQYF
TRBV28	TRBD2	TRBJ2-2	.	TGTGCCAGTCTAGCGGGCCCCACCGGGGAGCTGTTTTTT	CASLAGPTGELFF
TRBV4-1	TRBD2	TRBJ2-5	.	TGCGCCAGCAGCCAAGATAGGGGGAGCGGGGGGGCTCACGAGACCCAGTACTTC	CASSQDRGSGGAHETQYF
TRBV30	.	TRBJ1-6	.	TGTGCCTGGAGGGGACACTCCTATAATTCACCCCTCCACTTT	CAWRGHSYNSPLHF
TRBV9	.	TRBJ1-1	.	TGTGCCAGCAGCTCGTCAGGGATGGACACTGAAGCTTTCTTT	CASSSSGMDTEAFF
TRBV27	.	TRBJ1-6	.	TGTGCCAGCAAGGACATTATCCGATATAATTCACCCCTCCACTTT	CASKDIIRYNSPLHF
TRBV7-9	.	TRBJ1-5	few	TGTGCCAGCAGCTTCTCGAATCAGCCCCAGCATTTT	CASSFSNQPQHF
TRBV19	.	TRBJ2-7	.	TGTGCCAGTAGTGGCTTCTACGAGCAGTACTTC	CASSGFYEQYF
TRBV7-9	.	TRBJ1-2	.	TGTGCCAGCAGCCCCCAAGACAGGCCTTATGGCTACACCTTC	CASSPQDRPYGYTF
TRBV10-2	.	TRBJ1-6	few	TGCGCCAGCAGAGACATGACGATAGGGGCACCCCTCCACTTT	CASRDMTIGAPLHF
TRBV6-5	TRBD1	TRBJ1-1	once	TGTGCCAGCAGTTATAGACAGGGGTACACTGAAGCTTTCTTT	CASSYRQGYTEAFF
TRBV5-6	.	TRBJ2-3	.	TGTGCCAGCAGCTTCCCTAAGACATCTTACACAGATACGCAGTATTTT	CASSFPKTSYTDTQYF
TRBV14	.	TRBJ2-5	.	TGTGCCAGCAGCCAAGTTGAGGGGGTACAAGAGACCCAGTACTTC	CASSQVEGVQETQYF
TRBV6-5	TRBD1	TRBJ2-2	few	TGTGCCAGCAGTATCGGACAGGGCAACACCGGGGAGCTGTTTTTT	CASSIGQGNTGELFF
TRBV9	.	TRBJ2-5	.	TGTGCCAGCAGCGTAGAGCCAGGGGTGAAGACCCAGTACTTC	CASSVEPGVKTQYF
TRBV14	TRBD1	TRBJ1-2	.	TGTGCCAGCAACCCAACAGGGGGCTATGGCTACACCTTC	CASNPTGGYGYTF
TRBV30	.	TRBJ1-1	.	TGTGCCTGGGAGAGGGTAGAAGCTTTCTTT	CAWERVEAFF
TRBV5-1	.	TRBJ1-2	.	TGCGCCAGCAGCTTGGCCGGACAGAGGGGTGGCTACACCTTC	CASSLAGQRGGYTF
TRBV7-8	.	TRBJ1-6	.	TGTGCCAGCAACGACATCAGTGGTTCACCCCTCCACTTT	CASNDISGSPLHF
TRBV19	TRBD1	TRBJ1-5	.	TGTGCCAGTAGTGCCGGGACAGGGTTCAATCAGCCCCAGCATTTT	CASSAGTGFNQPQHF
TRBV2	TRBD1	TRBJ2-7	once	TGTGCCAGCAGTGGACAGGGTGGGAACGAGCAGTACTTC	CASSGQGGNEQYF
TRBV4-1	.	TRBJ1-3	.	TGCGCCAGCAGCCAAGGCGCTGGTGGAAACACCATATATTTT	CASSQGAGGNTIYF
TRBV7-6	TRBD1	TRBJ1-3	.	TGTGCCAGCAGCCTAGGGCCCCAGGGGGCGGACACCATATATTTT	CASSLGPQGADTIYF
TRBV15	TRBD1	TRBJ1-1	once	TGTGCCACCAGCAGAGAAGGGACAGGGAACACTGAAGCTTTCTTT	CATSREGTGNTEAFF